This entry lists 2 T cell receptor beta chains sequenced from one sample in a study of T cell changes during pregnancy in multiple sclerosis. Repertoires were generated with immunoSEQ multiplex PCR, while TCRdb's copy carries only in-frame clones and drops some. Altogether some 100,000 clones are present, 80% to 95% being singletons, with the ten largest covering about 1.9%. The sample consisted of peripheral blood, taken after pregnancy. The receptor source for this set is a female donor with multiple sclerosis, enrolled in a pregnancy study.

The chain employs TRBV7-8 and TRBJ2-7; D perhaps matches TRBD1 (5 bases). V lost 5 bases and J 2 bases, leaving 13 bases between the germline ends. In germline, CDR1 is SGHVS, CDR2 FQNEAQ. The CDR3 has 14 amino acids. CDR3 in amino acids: CASSPDPTAYEQYF. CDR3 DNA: TGTGCCAGCAGCCCCGACCCGACAGCCTACGAGCAGTACTTC.

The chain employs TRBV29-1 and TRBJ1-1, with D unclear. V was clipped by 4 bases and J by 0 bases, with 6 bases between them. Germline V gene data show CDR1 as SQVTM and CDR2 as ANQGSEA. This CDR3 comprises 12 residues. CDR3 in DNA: TGCAGCGTTGCTGGGCTGAACACTGAAGCTTTCTTT. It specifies CSVAGLNTEAFF.